The text below deals with one T cell receptor (beta chain). CDR1 and CDR2 from the germline V gene are ENHRY and SYGVKD. V lost 8 bases and J lost 0, with 10 bases in between. The CDR3 spans 13 residues. Assay used: immunoSEQ multiplex PCR; TCRdb lists only in-frame clones, some missing. The table has about 480,000 clones, approximately 91% seen once. The data belong to a study of blood T cell repertoires in COVID-19. Study overall: Sites across the United States, Italy and Spain contributed samples from acute and convalescent COVID-19.

Participants, about 18 to 90 years old, spanned under 25 US areas. V and J are TRBV10-3 and TRBJ1-1; D is undetermined. Sequencing input: PBMCs or T cells enriched from blood (not recorded which). The receptor comes from a woman aged 55-75 years who had recovered from COVID-19. The CDR3 bases are TGTGCCATCCAGGAAGGCATGAACACTGAAGCTTTCTTT. Its translation: CAIQEGMNTEAFF.